This T cell receptor (beta chain) stems from a study of blood T cell repertoires in COVID-19. Overall study: COVID-19 samples collected from the United States, Italy and Spain covered acute and convalescent phases. In each case, the material was cDNA or gDNA derived from T cells, B-cell-depleted T cells, or PBMCs.

The ends lost 4 bases at V and 10 bases at J; junction bases unmatched: 20. Germline CDR1 reads SGHNT; CDR2 reads YYREEE (reference sequence). The CDR3 has 18 residues. How the authors handled the data: How many nucleated cells were present was estimated from reference gene primer amplification. Data came from immunoSEQ multiplex PCR; TCRdb stores just in-frame clones and leaves some out. V and J calls and clone size are given by that table; D and trimming were obtained from the DNA. The table includes approximately 170,000 clones, around four fifths detected once. Sequenced sample: peripheral blood. This clonotype was obtained from a woman over 75 with acute or convalescent COVID-19. The gene calls are TRBV5-4 and TRBJ1-6; 7 nucleotides line up with TRBD1. The CDR3 sequence: CASSLTSLWGQRTSPLHF. CDR3 nucleotides: TGTGCCAGCAGCCTAACCTCCCTTTGGGGACAGCGCACATCACCCCTCCACTTT.